Below, 8 T cell receptor beta chains from the same sample are listed, as sequenced in a study of memory B cells and T cells in multiple sclerosis. TCRdb keeps only in-frame clones here, not all; method: immunoSEQ multiplex PCR. This table has roughly 30,000 clones, 86% appearing once. These receptors lack a known antigen. Stimulus-free culture yielded autoproliferating CFSE-dim and non-proliferating CFSE-high T cells, each sequenced separately. Cultures began with roughly 5x10^7 CFSE-labeled PBMCs, unstimulated for six to seven days, with replicate wells pooled. Material: PBMCs from blood kept in culture. These receptors all stem from a human donor with multiple sclerosis.

The chain recombines TRBV5-4 with TRBJ1-3; D call uncertain. CDR3 length: 15 residues. The germline V gene has CDR1 SGHNT and CDR2 YYREEE (reference sequence). Trimming pared 4 bases from V and 0 bases from J, leaving 11 bases between. In DNA form, the CDR3 reads TGTGCCAGCAGCGCTTCAGCCTTCTCTGGAAACACCATATATTTT. It translates to CASSASAFSGNTIYF.

The V gene is TRBV29-1, the J gene TRBJ1-2; TRBD1 agrees at 9 bases. Germline lookup yields CDR1 SQVTM and CDR2 ANQGSEA. The CDR3 loop spans 13 amino acids. The junction had 8 bases not matched to a gene; V was cut back by 4 bases and J by 8 bases. The CDR3 DNA follows: TGCAGCGTTGTCGGGACAGGGAGAGAAGGCTACACCTTC. This sequence encodes CSVVGTGREGYTF.

J is TRBJ2-7 and V is TRBV29-1; 7 nucleotides align to TRBD2. This CDR3 region has 15 residues. The V segment lost 0 bases and the J segment 3 bases; nucleotides outside the gene matches: 8. The germline CDR1 and CDR2 sequences are SQVTM and ANQGSEA. CDR3 sequence reads: CSVEDRGGGNYEQYF. CDR3 DNA: TGCAGCGTTGAAGATCGCGGGGGAGGTAACTACGAGCAGTACTTC.

This clone was observed once. The V call is TRBV11-2, the J call TRBJ2-7, with TRBD1 identical over 7 bases. CDR1 and CDR2 (germline): SGHAT, FQNNGV. The V and J ends lost 3 bases and 5 bases, in that order; junction bases with no gene match: 16. This CDR3 is 17 amino acids long. As DNA, the CDR3 is TGTGCCAGCAGCTTGAACTCATACCAGACAGGGTTCGACGAGCAGTACTTC. It codes for CASSLNSYQTGFDEQYF.

This clone was counted only a few times. The chain is built from TRBV18 and TRBJ2-7; D perhaps matches TRBD1 (6 bases). V was shortened by 6 bases and J by 6 bases, with 18 bases between the two germline ends. Germline CDR1 and CDR2: KGHSH and LQKENI. This CDR3 has 14 residues. CDR3 in amino acids: CASSSKTQGAEQYF. The CDR3 DNA follows: TGTGCCAGCTCCTCGAAAACACAGGGAGCCGAGCAGTACTTC.

V usage is TRBV2 and J usage is TRBJ2-2, with a possible D match to TRBD1 (6 bases). In germline, CDR1 is SNHLY, CDR2 FYNNEI. The CDR3 length is 17 residues. V dropped 2 bases and J dropped 0 bases, with 13 bases sitting between them. CDR3 sequence (DNA): TGTGCCAGCAGTGAATACCCGGACAGACCGAACACCGGGGAGCTGTTTTTT. Protein product: CASSEYPDRPNTGELFF.

This chain joins TRBV19 and TRBJ2-1; tentatively, D is TRBD1 (5 bases). V gave up 5 bases and J gave up 7 bases, with 21 bases separating them. Germline V lookup: CDR1 LNHDA, CDR2 SQIVND (reference sequence). This CDR3 has 16 residues. CDR3 region: CASSPRGRVVLNEQFF. The CDR3 bases are TGTGCCAGTAGTCCTAGGGGCAGGGTGGTGCTGAATGAGCAGTTCTTC.

The chain links TRBV5-1 to TRBJ1-1; 7 bases match TRBD1. Looked up from germline, CDR1 is SGHRS and CDR2 is YFSETQ. The CDR3 contains 16 residues. V lost 0 bases, J lost 2 bases, and 7 bases stayed unmatched. The CDR3 region has the DNA TGCGCCAGCAGCTTGGATCCGAGGACAGGCAACACTGAAGCTTTCTTT. The encoded protein is CASSLDPRTGNTEAFF.